A selection of T cell receptor beta chains follows, all from one sample in a study of early T cells in non-severe SARS-CoV-2 infection. MiXCR was run by TCRdb on the 5' RACE reads, yielding one entry per CDR3 protein. Altogether around 52,000 distinct CDR3 sequences are present, approximately 6.2% being singletons, with the ten largest covering 3% to 4%. Sequencing used whole blood. The receptor set was obtained from an adult who was a healthcare worker with PCR-confirmed SARS-CoV-2 infection or an uninfected control (not recorded which). The CDR3 runs from the conserved cysteine through the conserved F or W. A D gene is named only where the DNA matches it firmly. Where a row states a size, it is once, few, many or the class of an expanded clone; other rows omit it.

>NA|TRBV7-2|NA|TRBJ1-1
CASGAAMNTEAFF
TGTGCCAGCGGAGCAGCGATGAACACTGAAGCTTTCTTT
>many|TRBV29-1|NA|TRBJ1-1
CSVRDSQATEAFF
TGCAGCGTGAGGGACTCTCAGGCAACTGAAGCTTTCTTT
>many|TRBV30|TRBD1|TRBJ1-5
CAWSVQQGGQPQHF
TGTGCCTGGAGTGTACAACAGGGGGGTCAGCCCCAGCATTTT
>many|TRBV5-4|NA|TRBJ2-1
CASSSGYPNEQFF
TGTGCCAGCAGCTCAGGATACCCAAATGAGCAGTTCTTC
>few|TRBV11-3|TRBD2|TRBJ2-5
CASSLGLAGGHQETQYF
TGTGCCAGCAGCTTAGGACTAGCGGGGGGGCATCAAGAGACCCAGTACTTC
>few|TRBV30|TRBD1|TRBJ1-6
CAWSPGTANSPLHF
TGTGCCTGGAGTCCCGGGACAGCAAATTCACCCCTCCACTTT
>many|TRBV7-2|TRBD1|TRBJ2-7
CASSPDRVRGGMEQYF
TGTGCCAGCAGCCCCGACAGGGTCAGGGGTGGTATGGAGCAGTACTTC
>many|TRBV11-2|TRBD1|TRBJ1-5
CASSLGRGQPQHF
TGTGCCAGCAGCTTGGGCAGGGGGCAGCCCCAGCATTTT
>many|TRBV2|NA|TRBJ2-2
CASSAVNTGELFF
TGTGCCAGCAGTGCCGTGAACACCGGGGAGCTGTTTTTT
>NA|TRBV7-9|NA|TRBJ2-1
CASSLGPSYNEQFF
TGTGCCAGCAGCCTCGGGCCGAGCTACAATGAGCAGTTCTTC
>few|TRBV5-1|NA|TRBJ2-7
CASSKTGWNDEQYF
TGCGCCAGCAGCAAGACAGGTTGGAACGACGAGCAGTACTTC
>few|TRBV11-2|NA|TRBJ1-1
CASSLFPADTEAFF
TGTGCCAGCAGCTTATTCCCCGCCGACACTGAAGCTTTCTTT
>many|TRBV29-1|NA|TRBJ1-5
CSVDKRPQHF
TGCAGCGTTGACAAACGGCCCCAGCATTTT
>NA|TRBV6-5|NA|TRBJ1-1
CASSYSLGGPEGTEAFF
TGTGCCAGCAGCTACTCCCTAGGGGGACCGGAGGGGACTGAAGCTTTCTTT
>many|TRBV28|NA|TRBJ2-2
CASSLRVNTGELFF
TGTGCCAGCAGTTTGCGGGTGAACACCGGGGAGCTGTTTTTT
>many|TRBV29-1|NA|TRBJ2-1
CSGTVNSNEQFF
TGCAGCGGGACAGTGAATTCCAATGAGCAGTTCTTC
>few|TRBV7-8|NA|TRBJ2-3
CASSLFASDTQYF
TGTGCCAGCAGCTTATTTGCGTCAGATACGCAGTATTTT
>NA|TRBV10-3|NA|TRBJ1-1
CAIRDTGRIMSAFF
TGTGCCATCAGGGATACCGGACGGATCATGTCGGCTTTCTTT